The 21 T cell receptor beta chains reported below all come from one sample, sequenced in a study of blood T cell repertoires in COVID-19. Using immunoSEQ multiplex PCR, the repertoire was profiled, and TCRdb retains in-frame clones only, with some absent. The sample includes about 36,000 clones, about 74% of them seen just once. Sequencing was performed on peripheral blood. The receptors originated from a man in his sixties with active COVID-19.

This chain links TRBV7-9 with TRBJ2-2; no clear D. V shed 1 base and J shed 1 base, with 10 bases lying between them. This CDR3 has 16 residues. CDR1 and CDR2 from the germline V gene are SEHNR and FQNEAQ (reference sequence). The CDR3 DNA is TGTGCCAGCAGCTTAGGGCGAGACTGGAACACCGGGGAGCTGTTTTTT. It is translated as CASSLGRDWNTGELFF.

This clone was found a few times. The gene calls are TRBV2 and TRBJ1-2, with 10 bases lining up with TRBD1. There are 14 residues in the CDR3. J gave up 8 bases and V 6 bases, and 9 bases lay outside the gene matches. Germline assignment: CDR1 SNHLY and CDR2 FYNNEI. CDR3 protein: CASRVTGGPGGYTF. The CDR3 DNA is TGTGCCAGCAGGGTGACAGGGGGCCCTGGGGGCTACACCTTC.

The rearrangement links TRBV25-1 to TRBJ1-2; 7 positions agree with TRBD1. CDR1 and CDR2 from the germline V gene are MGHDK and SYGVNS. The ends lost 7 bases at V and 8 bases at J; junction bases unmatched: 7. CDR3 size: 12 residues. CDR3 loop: CASTMDRLGYTF. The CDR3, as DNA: TGTGCCAGCACCATGGACAGGCTGGGCTACACCTTC.

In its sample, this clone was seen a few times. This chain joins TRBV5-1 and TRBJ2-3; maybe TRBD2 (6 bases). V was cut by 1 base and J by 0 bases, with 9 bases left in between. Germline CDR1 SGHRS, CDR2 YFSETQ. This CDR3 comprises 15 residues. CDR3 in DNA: TGCGCCAGCAGCTTGACGGGGGACAGCACAGATACGCAGTATTTT. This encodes CASSLTGDSTDTQYF.

This chain's CDR3 is CASSITQGSSGYTF. The CDR3 DNA follows: TGTGCCAGTAGTATAACGCAGGGATCGAGTGGCTACACCTTC. This rearrangement joins TRBV19 to TRBJ1-2, with D perhaps TRBD1 (5 bases). This CDR3 spans 14 amino acids. Germline V CDR1 and CDR2: LNHDA, SQIVND (reference sequence). The germline V and J ends were trimmed by 2 bases and 7 bases, with 14 bases remaining between them.

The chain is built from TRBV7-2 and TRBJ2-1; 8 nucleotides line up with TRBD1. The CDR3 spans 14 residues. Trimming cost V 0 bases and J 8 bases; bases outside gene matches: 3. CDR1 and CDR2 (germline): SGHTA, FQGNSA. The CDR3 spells CASSLAQGAYEQFF. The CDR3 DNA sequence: TGTGCCAGCAGCTTAGCCCAGGGGGCCTATGAGCAGTTCTTC.

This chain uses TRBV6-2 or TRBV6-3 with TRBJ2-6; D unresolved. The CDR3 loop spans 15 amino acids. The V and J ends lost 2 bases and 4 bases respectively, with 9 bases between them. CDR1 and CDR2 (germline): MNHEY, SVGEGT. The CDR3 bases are TGTGCCAGCAGTTACGATGCTGCGGGGGCCAACGTCCTGACTTTC. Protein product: CASSYDAAGANVLTF.

CDR3 residues: CASSSRPDNYGYTF. CDR3 nucleotides: TGTGCCAGCAGCTCTAGGCCAGACAACTATGGCTACACCTTC. This chain connects TRBV3-1 (or the pseudogene TRBV3-2) to TRBJ1-2, with unresolved D. Germline CDR1 is LGHDT and CDR2 is YNNKEL (reference sequence). The CDR3 has 14 amino acids. With 5 bases removed from V and 2 bases from J, the gap between germline ends came to 12 bases.

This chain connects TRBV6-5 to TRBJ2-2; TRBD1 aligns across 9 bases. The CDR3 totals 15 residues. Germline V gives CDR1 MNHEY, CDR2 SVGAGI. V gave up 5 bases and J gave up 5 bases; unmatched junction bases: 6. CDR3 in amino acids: CASSPGTGWTGELFF. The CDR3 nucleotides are TGTGCCAGCAGTCCCGGGACAGGGTGGACCGGGGAGCTGTTTTTT.

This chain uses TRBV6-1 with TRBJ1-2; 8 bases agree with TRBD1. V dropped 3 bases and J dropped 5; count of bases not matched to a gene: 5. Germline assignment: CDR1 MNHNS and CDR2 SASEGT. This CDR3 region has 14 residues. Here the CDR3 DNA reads TGTGCCAGCAGTGACGCCGACAGGGGATATGGCTACACCTTC. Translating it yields CASSDADRGYGYTF.

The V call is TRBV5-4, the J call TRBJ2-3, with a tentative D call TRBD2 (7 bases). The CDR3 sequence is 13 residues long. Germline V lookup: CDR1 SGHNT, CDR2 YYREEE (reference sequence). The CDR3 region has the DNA TGTGTAGGGGGGGAGGATCTTACAGATACGCAGTATTTT. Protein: CVGGEDLTDTQYF.

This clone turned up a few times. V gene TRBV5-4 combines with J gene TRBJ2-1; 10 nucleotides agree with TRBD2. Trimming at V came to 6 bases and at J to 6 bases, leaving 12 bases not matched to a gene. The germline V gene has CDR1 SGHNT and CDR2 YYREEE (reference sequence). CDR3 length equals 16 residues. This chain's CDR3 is CASTIGPSGGRNEQFF. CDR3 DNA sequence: TGTGCCAGCACCATCGGGCCTAGCGGGGGCCGCAATGAGCAGTTCTTC.

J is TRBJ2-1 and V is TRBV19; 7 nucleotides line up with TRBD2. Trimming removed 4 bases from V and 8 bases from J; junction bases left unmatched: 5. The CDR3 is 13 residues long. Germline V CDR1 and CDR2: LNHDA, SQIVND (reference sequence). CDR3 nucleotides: TGTGCCAGTAGTAACGGGGGGTTGGATGAGCAGTTCTTC. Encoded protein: CASSNGGLDEQFF.

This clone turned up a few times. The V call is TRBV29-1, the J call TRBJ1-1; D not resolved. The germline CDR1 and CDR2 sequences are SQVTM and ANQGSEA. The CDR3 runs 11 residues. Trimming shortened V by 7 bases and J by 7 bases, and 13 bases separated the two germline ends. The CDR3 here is CSERSPLEAFF. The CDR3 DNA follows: TGCAGCGAGAGGTCACCACTTGAAGCTTTCTTT.

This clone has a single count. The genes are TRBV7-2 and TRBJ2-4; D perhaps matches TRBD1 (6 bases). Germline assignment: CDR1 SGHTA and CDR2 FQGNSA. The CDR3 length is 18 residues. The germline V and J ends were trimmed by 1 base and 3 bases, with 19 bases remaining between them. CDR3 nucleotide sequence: TGTGCCAGCAGCTTAGGAACAGGGCCCCTTTGGGGCAAAAACATTCAGTACTTC. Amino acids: CASSLGTGPLWGKNIQYF.

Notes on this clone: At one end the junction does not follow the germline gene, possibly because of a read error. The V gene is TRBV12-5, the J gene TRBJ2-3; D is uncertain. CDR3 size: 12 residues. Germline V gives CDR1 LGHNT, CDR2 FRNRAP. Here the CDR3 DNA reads TGTGCTAGTGGTTTGGGCACATATACGCAGTATTTT. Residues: CASGLGTYTQYF. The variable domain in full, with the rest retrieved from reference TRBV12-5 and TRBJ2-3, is DARVTQTPRHKVTEMGQEVTMRCQPILGHNTVFWYRQTMMQGLELLAYFRNRAPLDDSGMPKDRFSAEMPDATLATLKIQPSEPRDSAVYFCASGLGTYTQYFGPGTRLTVL.

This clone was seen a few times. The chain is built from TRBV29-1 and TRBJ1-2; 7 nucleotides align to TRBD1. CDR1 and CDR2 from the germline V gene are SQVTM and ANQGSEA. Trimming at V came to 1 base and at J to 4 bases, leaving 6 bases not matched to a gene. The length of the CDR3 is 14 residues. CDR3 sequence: CSVEATGNGYGYTF. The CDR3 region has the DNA TGCAGCGTTGAAGCGACAGGGAATGGCTATGGCTACACCTTC.

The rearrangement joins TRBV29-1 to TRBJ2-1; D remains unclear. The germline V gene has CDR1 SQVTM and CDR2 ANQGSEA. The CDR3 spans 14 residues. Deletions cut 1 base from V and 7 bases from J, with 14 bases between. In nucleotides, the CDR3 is TGCAGCGTTGAAGTGTCGGCTCTCAGGAATGAGCAGTTCTTC. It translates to CSVEVSALRNEQFF.

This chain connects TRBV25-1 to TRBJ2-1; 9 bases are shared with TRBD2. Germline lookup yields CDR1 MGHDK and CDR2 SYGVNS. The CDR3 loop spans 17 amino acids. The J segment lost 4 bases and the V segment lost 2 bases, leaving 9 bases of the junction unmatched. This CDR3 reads CASSETPSLAGYNEQFF. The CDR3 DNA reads TGTGCCAGCAGTGAAACCCCCTCCCTAGCGGGGTACAATGAGCAGTTCTTC.

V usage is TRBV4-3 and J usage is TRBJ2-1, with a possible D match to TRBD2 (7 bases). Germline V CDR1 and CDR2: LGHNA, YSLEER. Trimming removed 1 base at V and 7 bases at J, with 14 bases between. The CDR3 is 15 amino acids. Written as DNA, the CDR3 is TGCGCCAGCAGCCAAGCGGGGGGCGTTGTGAATGAGCAGTTCTTC. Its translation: CASSQAGGVVNEQFF.

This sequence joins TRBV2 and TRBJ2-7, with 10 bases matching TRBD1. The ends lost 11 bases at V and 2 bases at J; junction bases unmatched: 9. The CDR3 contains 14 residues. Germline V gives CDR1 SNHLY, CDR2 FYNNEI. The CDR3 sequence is CAVPGTGEPYEQYF. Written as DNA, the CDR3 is TGTGCCGTACCGGGGACAGGGGAACCCTACGAGCAGTACTTC.